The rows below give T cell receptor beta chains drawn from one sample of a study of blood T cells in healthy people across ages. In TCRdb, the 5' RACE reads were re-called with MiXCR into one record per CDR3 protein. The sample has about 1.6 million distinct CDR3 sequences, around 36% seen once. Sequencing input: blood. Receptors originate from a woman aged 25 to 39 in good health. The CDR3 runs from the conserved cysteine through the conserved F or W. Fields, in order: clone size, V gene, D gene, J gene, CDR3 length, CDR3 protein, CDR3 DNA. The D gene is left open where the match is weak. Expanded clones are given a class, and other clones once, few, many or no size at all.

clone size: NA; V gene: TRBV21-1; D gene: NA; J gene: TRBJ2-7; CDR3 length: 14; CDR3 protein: CASRSGTDQETGYF; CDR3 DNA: TGTGCCAGCAGATCTGGGACAGACCAAGAGACGGGGTACTTC
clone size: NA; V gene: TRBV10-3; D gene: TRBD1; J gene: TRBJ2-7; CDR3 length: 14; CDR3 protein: CAISGRDRSYEQYF; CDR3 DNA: TGTGCCATCAGTGGCCGGGACAGGTCCTACGAGCAGTACTTC
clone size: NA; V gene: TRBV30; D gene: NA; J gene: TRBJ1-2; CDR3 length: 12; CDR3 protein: CAWHRDFGSYTF; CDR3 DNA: TGTGCCTGGCACAGGGATTTTGGGTCCTACACCTTC
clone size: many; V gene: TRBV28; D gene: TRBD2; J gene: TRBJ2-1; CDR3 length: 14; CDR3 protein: CASLAGGPYNEQFF; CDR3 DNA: TGTGCCAGCTTAGCGGGAGGGCCCTACAATGAGCAGTTCTTC
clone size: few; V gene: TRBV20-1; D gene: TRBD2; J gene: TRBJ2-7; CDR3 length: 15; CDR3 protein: CSARSLLAGVREQYF; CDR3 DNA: TGCAGTGCTAGATCCCTACTAGCGGGAGTACGGGAGCAGTACTTC
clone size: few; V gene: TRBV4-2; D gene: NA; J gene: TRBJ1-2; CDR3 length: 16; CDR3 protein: CASSQVEADIPGGYTF; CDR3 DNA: TGTGCCAGCAGCCAAGTCGAAGCAGACATCCCGGGAGGCTACACCTTC
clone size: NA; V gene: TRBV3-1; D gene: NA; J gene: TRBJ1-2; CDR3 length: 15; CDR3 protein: CASSHTTTLNYGYTF; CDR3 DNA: TGTGCCAGCAGCCACACAACTACACTTAACTATGGCTACACCTTC
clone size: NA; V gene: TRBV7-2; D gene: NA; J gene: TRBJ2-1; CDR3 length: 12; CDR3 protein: CASSLSCNEQFF; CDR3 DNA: TGTGCCAGCAGCTTATCGTGCAATGAGCAGTTCTTC
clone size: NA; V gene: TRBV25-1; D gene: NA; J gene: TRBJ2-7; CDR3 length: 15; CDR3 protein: CASSASRGISYEQYF; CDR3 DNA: TGTGCCAGCAGTGCGAGCAGGGGTATCTCCTACGAGCAGTACTTC
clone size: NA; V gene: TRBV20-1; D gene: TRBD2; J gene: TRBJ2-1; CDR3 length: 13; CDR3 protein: CSARTSPMREQFF; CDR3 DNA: TGCAGTGCTAGGACTAGCCCAATGCGTGAGCAGTTCTTC
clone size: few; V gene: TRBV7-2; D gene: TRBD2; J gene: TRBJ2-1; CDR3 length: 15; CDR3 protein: CASSLGGREGNEQFF; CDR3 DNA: TGTGCCAGCAGCTTAGGAGGGCGGGAGGGGAATGAGCAGTTCTTC
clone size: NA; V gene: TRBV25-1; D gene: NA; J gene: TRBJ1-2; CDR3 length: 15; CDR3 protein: CASSGTGDIGYGYTF; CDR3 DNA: TGTGCCAGCTCGGGGACCGGAGACATAGGCTATGGCTACACCTTC
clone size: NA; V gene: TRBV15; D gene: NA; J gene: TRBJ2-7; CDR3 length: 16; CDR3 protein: CATSRDSRGALDEQYF; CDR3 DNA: TGTGCCACCAGCAGAGATTCGAGAGGGGCGCTTGACGAGCAGTACTTC
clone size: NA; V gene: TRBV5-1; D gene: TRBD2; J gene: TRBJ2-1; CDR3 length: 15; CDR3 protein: CASSRAGGAYNEQFF; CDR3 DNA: TGCGCCAGCAGTCGAGCGGGGGGGGCTTACAATGAGCAGTTCTTC
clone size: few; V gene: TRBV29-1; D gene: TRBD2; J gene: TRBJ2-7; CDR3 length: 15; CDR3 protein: CSVEVARGLAGEQYF; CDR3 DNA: TGCAGCGTTGAAGTCGCGCGAGGACTAGCGGGGGAGCAGTACTTC
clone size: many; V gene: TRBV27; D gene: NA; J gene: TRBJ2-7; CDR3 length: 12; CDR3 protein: CASSDQYDEQYF; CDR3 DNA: TGTGCCAGCAGTGACCAATACGACGAGCAGTACTTC
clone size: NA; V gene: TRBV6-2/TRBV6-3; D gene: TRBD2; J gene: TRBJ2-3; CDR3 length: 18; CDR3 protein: CASSYQVASSGRGNTQYF; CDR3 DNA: TGTGCCAGCAGTTACCAAGTTGCGTCTAGCGGGAGGGGGAATACGCAGTATTTT
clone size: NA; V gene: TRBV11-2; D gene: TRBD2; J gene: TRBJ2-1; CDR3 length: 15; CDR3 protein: CASNPGLASYNEQFF; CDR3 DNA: TGTGCCAGCAACCCCGGACTAGCGAGTTACAATGAGCAGTTCTTC
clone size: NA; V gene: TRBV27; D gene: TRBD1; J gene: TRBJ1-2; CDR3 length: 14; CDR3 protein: CASSHGQGMGGYTF; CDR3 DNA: TGTGCCAGCAGTCACGGACAGGGAATGGGGGGCTACACCTTC
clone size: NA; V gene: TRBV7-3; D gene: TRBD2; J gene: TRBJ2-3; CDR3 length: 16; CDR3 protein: CASSKLAGGMLDTQYF; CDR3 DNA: TGTGCCAGCAGCAAACTAGCGGGTGGGATGTTGGATACGCAGTATTTT
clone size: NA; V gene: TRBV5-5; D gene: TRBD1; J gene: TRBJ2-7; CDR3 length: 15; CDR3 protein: CASSLVGTGDYEQYF; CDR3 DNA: TGTGCCAGCAGCTTGGTCGGGACAGGGGACTACGAGCAGTACTTC
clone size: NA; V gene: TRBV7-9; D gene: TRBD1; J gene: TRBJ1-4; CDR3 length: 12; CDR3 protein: CASSPGTGKLFF; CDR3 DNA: TGTGCCAGCAGCCCAGGGACAGGAAAACTGTTTTTT
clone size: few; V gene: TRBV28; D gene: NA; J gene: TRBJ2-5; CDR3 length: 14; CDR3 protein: CASNLLGGSETQYF; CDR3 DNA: TGTGCCAGCAACCTGCTGGGGGGCTCGGAGACCCAGTACTTC
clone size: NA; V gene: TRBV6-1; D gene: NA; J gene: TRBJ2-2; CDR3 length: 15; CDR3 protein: CASSELTRVTGELFF; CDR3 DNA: TGTGCCAGCAGTGAACTGACACGGGTTACCGGGGAGCTGTTTTTT
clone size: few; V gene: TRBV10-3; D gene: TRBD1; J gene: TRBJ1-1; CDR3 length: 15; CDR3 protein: CAISESGQGETEAFF; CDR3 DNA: TGTGCCATCAGTGAGTCTGGACAGGGGGAAACTGAAGCTTTCTTT
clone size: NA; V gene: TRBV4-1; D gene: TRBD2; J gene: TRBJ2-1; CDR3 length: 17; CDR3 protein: CASSQGWGGSEYNEQFF; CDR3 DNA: TGCGCCAGCAGCCAAGGTTGGGGCGGGAGTGAGTACAATGAGCAGTTCTTC
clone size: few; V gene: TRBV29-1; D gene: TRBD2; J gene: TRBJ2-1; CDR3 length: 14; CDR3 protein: CSVERGRAYNEQFF; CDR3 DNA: TGCAGCGTTGAACGCGGGAGGGCCTACAATGAGCAGTTCTTC
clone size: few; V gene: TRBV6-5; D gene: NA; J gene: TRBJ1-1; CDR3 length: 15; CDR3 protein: CASSYEARGNTEAFF; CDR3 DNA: TGTGCCAGCAGTTACGAAGCGAGAGGGAACACTGAAGCTTTCTTT
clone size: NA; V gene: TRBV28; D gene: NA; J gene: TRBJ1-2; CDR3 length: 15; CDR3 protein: CASSFYIQGRGGYTF; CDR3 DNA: TGTGCCAGCAGTTTCTACATTCAGGGGAGGGGTGGCTACACCTTC
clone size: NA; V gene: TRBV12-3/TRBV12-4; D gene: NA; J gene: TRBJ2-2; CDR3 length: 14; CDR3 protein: CASSPRPLGGELFF; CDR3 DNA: TGTGCCAGCAGCCCCCGACCCCTCGGCGGGGAGCTGTTTTTT
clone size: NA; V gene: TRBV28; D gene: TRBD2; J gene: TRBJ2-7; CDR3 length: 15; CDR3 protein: CASRAGTSGSYEQYF; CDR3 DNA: TGTGCCAGCAGAGCCGGGACTAGCGGGTCCTACGAGCAGTACTTC
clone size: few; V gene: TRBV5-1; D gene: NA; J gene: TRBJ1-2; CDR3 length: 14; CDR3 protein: CASKGGGFGYGYTF; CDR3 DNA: TGCGCCAGCAAAGGGGGGGGATTTGGATATGGCTACACCTTC
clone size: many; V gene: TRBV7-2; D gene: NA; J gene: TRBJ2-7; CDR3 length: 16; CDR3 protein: CASSFDSGGFTDEQYF; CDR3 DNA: TGTGCCAGCAGCTTCGATTCAGGGGGGTTTACAGACGAGCAGTACTTC
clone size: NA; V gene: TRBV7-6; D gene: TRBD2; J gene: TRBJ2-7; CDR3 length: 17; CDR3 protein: CASSNPSGGLSPYEQYF; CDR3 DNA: TGTGCCAGCAGCAACCCTAGCGGGGGCCTTAGCCCCTACGAGCAGTACTTC
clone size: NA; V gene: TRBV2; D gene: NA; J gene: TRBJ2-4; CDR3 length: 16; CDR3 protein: CASSEGGAKAKNIQYF; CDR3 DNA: TGTGCCAGCTCAGAAGGCGGGGCTAAAGCCAAAAACATTCAGTACTTC
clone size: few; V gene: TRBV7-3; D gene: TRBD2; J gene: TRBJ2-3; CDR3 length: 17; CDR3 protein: CASSQILAGPSTDTQYF; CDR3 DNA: TGTGCCAGCAGCCAAATTCTAGCGGGGCCTAGCACAGATACGCAGTATTTT
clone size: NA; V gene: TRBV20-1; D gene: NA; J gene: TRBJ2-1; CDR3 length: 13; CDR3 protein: CSASGTSYNEQFF; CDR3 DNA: TGCAGTGCTTCTGGGACTTCCTACAATGAGCAGTTCTTC
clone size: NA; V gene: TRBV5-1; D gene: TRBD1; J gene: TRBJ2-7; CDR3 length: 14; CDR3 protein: CASSAAGGTYEQYF; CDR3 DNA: TGCGCCAGCAGCGCAGCAGGGGGCACCTACGAGCAGTACTTC
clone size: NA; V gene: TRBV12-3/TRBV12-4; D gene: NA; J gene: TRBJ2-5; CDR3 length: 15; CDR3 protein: CASSLARKDQETQYF; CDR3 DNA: TGTGCCAGCAGTTTAGCGAGAAAGGACCAAGAGACCCAGTACTTC
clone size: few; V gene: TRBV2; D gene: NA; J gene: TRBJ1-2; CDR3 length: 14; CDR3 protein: CASGRQSPNYGYTF; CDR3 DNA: TGTGCCAGCGGTCGACAGTCCCCTAACTATGGCTACACCTTC
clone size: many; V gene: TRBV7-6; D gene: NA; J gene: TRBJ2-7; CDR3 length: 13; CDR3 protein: CASSLYSFYEQYF; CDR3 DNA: TGTGCCAGCAGCTTATACAGCTTCTACGAGCAGTACTTC
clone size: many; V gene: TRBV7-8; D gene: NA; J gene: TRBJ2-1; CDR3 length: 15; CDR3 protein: CASSLVSGSYNEQFF; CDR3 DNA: TGTGCCAGCAGCTTAGTTTCCGGATCCTACAATGAGCAGTTCTTC
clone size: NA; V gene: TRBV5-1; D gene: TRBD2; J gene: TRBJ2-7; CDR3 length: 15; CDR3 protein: CASSRNSGNTYEQYF; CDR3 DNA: TGCGCCAGCAGCCGTAACAGCGGGAACACCTACGAGCAGTACTTC
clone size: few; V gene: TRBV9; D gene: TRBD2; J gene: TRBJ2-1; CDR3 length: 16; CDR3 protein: CASRPLRAGGNNEQFF; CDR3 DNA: TGTGCCAGCAGACCACTACGAGCGGGGGGAAACAATGAGCAGTTCTTC
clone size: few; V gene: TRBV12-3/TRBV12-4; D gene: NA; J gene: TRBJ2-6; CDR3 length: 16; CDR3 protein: CASSSGERTGANVLTF; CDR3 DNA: TGTGCCAGCAGTTCGGGAGAGCGAACTGGGGCCAACGTCCTGACTTTC
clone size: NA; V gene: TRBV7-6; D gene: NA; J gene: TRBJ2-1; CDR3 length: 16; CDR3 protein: CASSLARRGLYNEQFF; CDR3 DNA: TGTGCCAGCAGCTTAGCGAGGCGCGGCTTATACAATGAGCAGTTCTTC
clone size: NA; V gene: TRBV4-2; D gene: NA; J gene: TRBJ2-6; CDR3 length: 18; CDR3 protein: CASSQEARGTTGANVLTF; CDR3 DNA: TGTGCCAGCAGCCAAGAGGCCAGGGGTACGACGGGGGCCAACGTCCTGACTTTC
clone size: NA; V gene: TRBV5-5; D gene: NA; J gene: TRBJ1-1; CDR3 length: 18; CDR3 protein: CASSVLPGHLIMATEAFF; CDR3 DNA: TGTGCCAGCAGCGTTCTACCGGGACACCTAATAATGGCCACTGAAGCTTTCTTT
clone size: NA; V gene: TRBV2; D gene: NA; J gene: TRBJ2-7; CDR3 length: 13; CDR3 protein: CASIGQGSYEQYF; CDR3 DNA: TGTGCCAGCATCGGGCAGGGATCCTACGAGCAGTACTTC
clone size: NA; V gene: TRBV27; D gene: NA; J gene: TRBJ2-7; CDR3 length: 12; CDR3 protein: CATAGTHYEQYF; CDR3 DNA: TGTGCCACCGCCGGGACCCACTACGAGCAGTACTTC
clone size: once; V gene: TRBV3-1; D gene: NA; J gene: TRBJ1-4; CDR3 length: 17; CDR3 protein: CASSQVTQYATNEKLFF; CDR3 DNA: TGTGCCAGCAGCCAAGTCACGCAGTATGCAACTAATGAAAAACTGTTTTTT
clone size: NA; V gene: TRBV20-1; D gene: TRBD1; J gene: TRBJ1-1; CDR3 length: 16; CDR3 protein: CSAKKRQGMGTTEAFF; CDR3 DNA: TGCAGTGCTAAAAAGAGACAGGGGATGGGAACAACTGAAGCTTTCTTT